The present TCR beta chain was sequenced within a study of T cell changes during pregnancy in multiple sclerosis. Produced via immunoSEQ multiplex PCR; TCRdb's table is partial and in-frame only. This sample carries around 47,000 clones, 94% of them seen once, and the ten largest clones take less than 5%. V lost 2 bases and J 6 bases, leaving 9 bases between the germline ends. This CDR3 is 13 amino acids long. Germline assignment: CDR1 WNHNN and CDR2 SYGVQD (reference sequence). The chain has TRBV10-1 and TRBJ2-3, with D unresolved. The source was CD8+ T cells from peripheral blood mononuclear cells, collected in the first trimester of pregnancy. The receptor was derived from a female donor with multiple sclerosis, enrolled in a pregnancy study. CDR3 in DNA: TGCGCCAGCAGTGAGACCGGAGTGGATACGCAGTATTTT. Translation gives CASSETGVDTQYF.